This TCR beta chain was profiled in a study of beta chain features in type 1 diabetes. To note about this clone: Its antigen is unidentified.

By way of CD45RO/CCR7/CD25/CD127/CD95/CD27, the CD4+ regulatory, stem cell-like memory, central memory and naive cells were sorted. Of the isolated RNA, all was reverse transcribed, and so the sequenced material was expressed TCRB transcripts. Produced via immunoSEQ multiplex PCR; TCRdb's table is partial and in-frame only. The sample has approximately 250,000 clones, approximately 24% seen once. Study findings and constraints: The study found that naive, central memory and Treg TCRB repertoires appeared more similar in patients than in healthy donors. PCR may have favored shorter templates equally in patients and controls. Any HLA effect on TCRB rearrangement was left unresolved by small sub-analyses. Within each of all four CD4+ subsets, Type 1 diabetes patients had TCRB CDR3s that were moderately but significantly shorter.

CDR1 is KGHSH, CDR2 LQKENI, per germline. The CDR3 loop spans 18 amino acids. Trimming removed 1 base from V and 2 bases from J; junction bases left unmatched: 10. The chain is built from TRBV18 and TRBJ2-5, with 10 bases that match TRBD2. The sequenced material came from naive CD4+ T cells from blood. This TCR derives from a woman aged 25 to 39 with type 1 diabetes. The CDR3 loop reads CASSPLPWTSGGQETQYF. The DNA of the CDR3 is TGTGCCAGCTCACCACTTCCCTGGACTAGCGGAGGACAAGAGACCCAGTACTTC.